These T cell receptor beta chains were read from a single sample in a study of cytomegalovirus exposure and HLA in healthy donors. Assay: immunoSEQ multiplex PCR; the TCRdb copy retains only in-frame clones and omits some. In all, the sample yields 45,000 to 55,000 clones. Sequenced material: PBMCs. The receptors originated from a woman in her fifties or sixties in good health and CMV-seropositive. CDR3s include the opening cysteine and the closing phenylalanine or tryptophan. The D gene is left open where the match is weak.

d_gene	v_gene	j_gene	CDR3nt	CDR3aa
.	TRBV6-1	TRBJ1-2	TGTGCCAGCAGTGAAAACTCTAACTATGGCTACACCTTC	CASSENSNYGYTF
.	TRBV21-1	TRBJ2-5	TGTGCCAGCAGCAAAGCGCTAACCCCAGAGACCCAGTACTTC	CASSKALTPETQYF
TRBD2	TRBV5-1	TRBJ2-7	TGCGCCAGCAGCGGTTTCGCGGGAAGCGGGAACGAGCAGTACTTC	CASSGFAGSGNEQYF
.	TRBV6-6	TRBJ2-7	TGTGCCAGCAGTTACCACGGGAGACTTGGACTCTACGAGCAGTACTTC	CASSYHGRLGLYEQYF
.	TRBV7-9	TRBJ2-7	TGTGCCAGCAGCTTAGGAGACAGGAGCTCCTACGAGCAGTACTTC	CASSLGDRSSYEQYF
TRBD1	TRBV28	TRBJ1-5	TGCGCCAGTAAGACAGGGGGCGAGTTTGGTCAGCCCCAGCATTTT	CASKTGGEFGQPQHF
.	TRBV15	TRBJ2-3	TGTGCCACCAGCAGAGACGGAGGGGAGGCGCAGTATTTT	CATSRDGGEAQYF
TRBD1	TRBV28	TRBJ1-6	TGTGCCAGCGGAATACAGGGGGACGGGTATAATTCACCCCTCCACTTT	CASGIQGDGYNSPLHF
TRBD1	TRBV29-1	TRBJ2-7	TGCAGCGTCCCAGACAGGGCCGCCCCCTACGAGCAGTACTTC	CSVPDRAAPYEQYF
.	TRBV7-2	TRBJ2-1	TGTGCCAGCAGCATTATACGGGAGCAGTTCTTC	CASSIIREQFF
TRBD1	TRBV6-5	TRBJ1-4	TGTGCCAGCAGTTACTTCTCAGGGGGGACTAATGAAAAACTGTTTTTT	CASSYFSGGTNEKLFF
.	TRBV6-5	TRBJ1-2	TGTGCCAGCAGTCCGGACAGCTATGGCTACACCTTC	CASSPDSYGYTF
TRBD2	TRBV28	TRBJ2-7	TGTGCCAGCGGTACCCTAGCGGGACGCGAGCAGTACTTC	CASGTLAGREQYF
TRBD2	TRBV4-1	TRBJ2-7	TGCGCCAGCAGCCAAGAATCTAGCGGGGTTGGGGCCTACGAGCGGTACTTC	CASSQESSGVGAYERYF
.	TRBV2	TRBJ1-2	TGTGCCAGCAGTGAAAGCCGGGGGTCGAATGGCTACACCTTC	CASSESRGSNGYTF
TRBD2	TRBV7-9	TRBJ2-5	TGTGCCAGCAGCTTGCTAGCGGGGGGTGTGAAGACCCAGTACTTC	CASSLLAGGVKTQYF
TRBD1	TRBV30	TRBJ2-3	TGTGCCTGGAGTGTACAAGGGGGCGCAGATACGCAGTATTTT	CAWSVQGGADTQYF
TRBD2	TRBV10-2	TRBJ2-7	TGCGCCAGCAGTGAGGGGGGGCTAGCGGGGCCAAAATACTCCTACGAGCAGTACTTC	CASSEGGLAGPKYSYEQYF
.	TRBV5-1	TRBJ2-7	TGCGCCAGCAGGGGGGGAGTAAGCTCCTACGAGCAGTACTTC	CASRGGVSSYEQYF
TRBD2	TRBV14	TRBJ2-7	TGTGCCAGCAGCCAAGGGGGAGGGACGTCGAGCTCCTACGAGCAGTACTTC	CASSQGGGTSSSYEQYF
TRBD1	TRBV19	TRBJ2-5	TGTGCCAGTAGTATCGGGACAGGGGGAGAGACCCAGTACTTC	CASSIGTGGETQYF
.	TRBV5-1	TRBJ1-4	TGCGCCAGCAGCTCAGGCAGGGGCGGTGAAAAACTGTTTTTT	CASSSGRGGEKLFF
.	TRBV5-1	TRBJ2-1	TGCGCCAGCAGCTTTAGCGGTGTGAGCTCCTACAATGAGCAGTTCTTC	CASSFSGVSSYNEQFF
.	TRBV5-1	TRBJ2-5	TGCGCCAGCAGCCCGGGCACGCGTGTAGCGGAGGAGACCCAGTACTTC	CASSPGTRVAEETQYF
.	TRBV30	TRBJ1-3	TGTGCCTGGACTCGTACGGCGGCTCGTTGGATGGCTGGAAACACCATATATTTT	CAWTRTAARWMAGNTIYF
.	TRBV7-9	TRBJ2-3	TGTGCCACCCAGAGAGGGACTAGCACAGATACGCAGTATTTT	CATQRGTSTDTQYF
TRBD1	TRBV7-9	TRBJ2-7	TGTGCCAGCAGCCCGACCGGGACAGGGCGGGAAGAGCAGTACTTC	CASSPTGTGREEQYF
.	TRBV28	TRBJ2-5	TGTGCCAGCAGCTCAGGACTTTCCGGAGAGACCCAGTACTTC	CASSSGLSGETQYF
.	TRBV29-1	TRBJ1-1	TGCAGCGTTGCATTTCGGCGGGAGAACACTGAAGCTTTCTTT	CSVAFRRENTEAFF
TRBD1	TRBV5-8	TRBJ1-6	TGTGCCAGCATCCTGGACAGGGGAGGTTCACCCCTCCACTTT	CASILDRGGSPLHF
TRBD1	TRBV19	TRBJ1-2	TGTGCCAGTACCCTTAGATGGGACAGGCCAGACTATGGCTACACCTTC	CASTLRWDRPDYGYTF
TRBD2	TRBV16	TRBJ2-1	TGTGCCAGCAGCCAAAGTGGACTGCGGGAGGTGAATGAGCAGTTCTTC	CASSQSGLREVNEQFF
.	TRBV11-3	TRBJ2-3	TGTGCCAGCAGCAGGGAGGAGAGCACAGATACGCAGTATTTT	CASSREESTDTQYF
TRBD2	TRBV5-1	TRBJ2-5	TGCGCCAGCAATAGGGGCACGGGGGGGGAAGAGACCCAGTACTTC	CASNRGTGGEETQYF
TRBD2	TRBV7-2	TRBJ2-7	TGTGCCAGCAGCTTAGTTGCAGCGGGGGGGATATACGAGCAGTACTTC	CASSLVAAGGIYEQYF
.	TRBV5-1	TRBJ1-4	TGCGCCAGCAGCTTGAACAGCAACAATGAAAAACTGTTTTTT	CASSLNSNNEKLFF
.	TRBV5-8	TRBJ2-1	TGTGCCAGCTTGGACCAGGGAAGGGCAGGGTACAATGAGCAGTTCTTC	CASLDQGRAGYNEQFF
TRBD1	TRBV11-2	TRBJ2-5	TGTGCCAGCAGCTTTTTTGGGGACAGGGAGGGTTATGAGACCCAGTACTTC	CASSFFGDREGYETQYF
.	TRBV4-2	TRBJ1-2	TGTGCCAGCACCAACCCGGGAGGCAGCTTTTATGGCTACACCTTC	CASTNPGGSFYGYTF
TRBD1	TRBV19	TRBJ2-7	TGTGCCAGTAGCAGGGGGCACGACTACGAGCAGTACTTC	CASSRGHDYEQYF
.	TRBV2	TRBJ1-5	TGTGCCAGCACAGTTGGAACAGATTATCAGCCCCAGCATTTT	CASTVGTDYQPQHF
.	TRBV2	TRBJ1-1	TGTGCCAGCAGTGAAGCAAGCAGGTCGTGGATGAACACTGAAGCTTTCTTT	CASSEASRSWMNTEAFF
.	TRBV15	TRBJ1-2	TGTGCCACCAGTACCGTCAGGGATCCGCGGGAAGGCTACACCTTC	CATSTVRDPREGYTF
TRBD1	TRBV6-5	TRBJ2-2	TGTGCCAGCAGGGCGACAGGGGGCAGCACCGGGGAGCTGTTTTTT	CASRATGGSTGELFF
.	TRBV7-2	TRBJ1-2	TGTGCCAGCATGAAGACGGAAGATGCGGCGCGCTACACCTTC	CASMKTEDAARYTF
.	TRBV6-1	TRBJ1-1	TGTGCCAGCAGAAAAGCCTTGACTGAAGCTTTCTTT	CASRKALTEAFF
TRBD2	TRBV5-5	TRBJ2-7	TGTGCCAGCAGCCCATCTTCCGGGACTAGCGGTTCTAGCTCCTACGAGCAGTACTTC	CASSPSSGTSGSSSYEQYF
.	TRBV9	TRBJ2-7	TGTGCCAGCAGCGTAGAAGGACACAGAGACTACGAGCAGTACTTC	CASSVEGHRDYEQYF
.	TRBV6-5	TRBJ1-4	TGTGCCAGCAGTTACAGCGGGAACGCAGGGGAAAAACTGTTTTTT	CASSYSGNAGEKLFF
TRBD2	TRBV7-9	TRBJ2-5	TGTGCCAGCAGCCCCATCCTAGCGGGAGAGGAGACCCAGTACTTC	CASSPILAGEETQYF
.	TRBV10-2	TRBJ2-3	TGCGCCAGCGGGCCCAGCACAGATACGCAGTATTTT	CASGPSTDTQYF
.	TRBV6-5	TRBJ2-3	TGTGCCAGCAGTCCGAGACTGAGCACAGATACGCAGTATTTT	CASSPRLSTDTQYF
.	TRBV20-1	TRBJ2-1	TGCAGTGCTAGTATCGGGATTGAGCAGTTCTTC	CSASIGIEQFF
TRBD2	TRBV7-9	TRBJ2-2	TGTGCCAGCAGCTCCTCTAGCGGGGGCTCGAACACCGGGGAGCTGTTTTTT	CASSSSSGGSNTGELFF
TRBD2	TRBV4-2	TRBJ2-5	TGTGCCAGCAGCCCGAGGACTAGCGGGGGTCGAGAGACCCAGTACTTC	CASSPRTSGGRETQYF